The T cell receptor (beta chain) under discussion was sequenced for a study of T cell responses to AZD1222 COVID-19 vaccine. Study observations and caveats: At 160-218 and 743-854, vaccine-associated CD4 TCRs were dominant, and they spanned spike. Donors skewed white British and female; clonal diversity was possibly underestimated.

V lost 1 base, J lost 4 bases, and 5 bases lay in between. The CDR3 consists of 12 residues. Germline CDR1 SEHNR, CDR2 FQNEAQ (reference sequence). Libraries were prepared by immunoSEQ multiplex PCR; TCRdb keeps only in-frame clonotypes and omits some of them. The top ten hold roughly 1.7% of the sample, which has around 130,000 clones, 70% to 90% seen once. About this clone: The antigen remains unidentified.

The sequence was collected from an adult in good health. Sequences were derived from peripheral blood, sampled on day 0 of AZD1222 vaccination. This chain joins TRBV7-9 and TRBJ2-7; D is uncertain. The CDR3 spells CASSLGDYEQYF. The CDR3 DNA sequence: TGTGCCAGCAGCTTAGGGGATTACGAGCAGTACTTC.